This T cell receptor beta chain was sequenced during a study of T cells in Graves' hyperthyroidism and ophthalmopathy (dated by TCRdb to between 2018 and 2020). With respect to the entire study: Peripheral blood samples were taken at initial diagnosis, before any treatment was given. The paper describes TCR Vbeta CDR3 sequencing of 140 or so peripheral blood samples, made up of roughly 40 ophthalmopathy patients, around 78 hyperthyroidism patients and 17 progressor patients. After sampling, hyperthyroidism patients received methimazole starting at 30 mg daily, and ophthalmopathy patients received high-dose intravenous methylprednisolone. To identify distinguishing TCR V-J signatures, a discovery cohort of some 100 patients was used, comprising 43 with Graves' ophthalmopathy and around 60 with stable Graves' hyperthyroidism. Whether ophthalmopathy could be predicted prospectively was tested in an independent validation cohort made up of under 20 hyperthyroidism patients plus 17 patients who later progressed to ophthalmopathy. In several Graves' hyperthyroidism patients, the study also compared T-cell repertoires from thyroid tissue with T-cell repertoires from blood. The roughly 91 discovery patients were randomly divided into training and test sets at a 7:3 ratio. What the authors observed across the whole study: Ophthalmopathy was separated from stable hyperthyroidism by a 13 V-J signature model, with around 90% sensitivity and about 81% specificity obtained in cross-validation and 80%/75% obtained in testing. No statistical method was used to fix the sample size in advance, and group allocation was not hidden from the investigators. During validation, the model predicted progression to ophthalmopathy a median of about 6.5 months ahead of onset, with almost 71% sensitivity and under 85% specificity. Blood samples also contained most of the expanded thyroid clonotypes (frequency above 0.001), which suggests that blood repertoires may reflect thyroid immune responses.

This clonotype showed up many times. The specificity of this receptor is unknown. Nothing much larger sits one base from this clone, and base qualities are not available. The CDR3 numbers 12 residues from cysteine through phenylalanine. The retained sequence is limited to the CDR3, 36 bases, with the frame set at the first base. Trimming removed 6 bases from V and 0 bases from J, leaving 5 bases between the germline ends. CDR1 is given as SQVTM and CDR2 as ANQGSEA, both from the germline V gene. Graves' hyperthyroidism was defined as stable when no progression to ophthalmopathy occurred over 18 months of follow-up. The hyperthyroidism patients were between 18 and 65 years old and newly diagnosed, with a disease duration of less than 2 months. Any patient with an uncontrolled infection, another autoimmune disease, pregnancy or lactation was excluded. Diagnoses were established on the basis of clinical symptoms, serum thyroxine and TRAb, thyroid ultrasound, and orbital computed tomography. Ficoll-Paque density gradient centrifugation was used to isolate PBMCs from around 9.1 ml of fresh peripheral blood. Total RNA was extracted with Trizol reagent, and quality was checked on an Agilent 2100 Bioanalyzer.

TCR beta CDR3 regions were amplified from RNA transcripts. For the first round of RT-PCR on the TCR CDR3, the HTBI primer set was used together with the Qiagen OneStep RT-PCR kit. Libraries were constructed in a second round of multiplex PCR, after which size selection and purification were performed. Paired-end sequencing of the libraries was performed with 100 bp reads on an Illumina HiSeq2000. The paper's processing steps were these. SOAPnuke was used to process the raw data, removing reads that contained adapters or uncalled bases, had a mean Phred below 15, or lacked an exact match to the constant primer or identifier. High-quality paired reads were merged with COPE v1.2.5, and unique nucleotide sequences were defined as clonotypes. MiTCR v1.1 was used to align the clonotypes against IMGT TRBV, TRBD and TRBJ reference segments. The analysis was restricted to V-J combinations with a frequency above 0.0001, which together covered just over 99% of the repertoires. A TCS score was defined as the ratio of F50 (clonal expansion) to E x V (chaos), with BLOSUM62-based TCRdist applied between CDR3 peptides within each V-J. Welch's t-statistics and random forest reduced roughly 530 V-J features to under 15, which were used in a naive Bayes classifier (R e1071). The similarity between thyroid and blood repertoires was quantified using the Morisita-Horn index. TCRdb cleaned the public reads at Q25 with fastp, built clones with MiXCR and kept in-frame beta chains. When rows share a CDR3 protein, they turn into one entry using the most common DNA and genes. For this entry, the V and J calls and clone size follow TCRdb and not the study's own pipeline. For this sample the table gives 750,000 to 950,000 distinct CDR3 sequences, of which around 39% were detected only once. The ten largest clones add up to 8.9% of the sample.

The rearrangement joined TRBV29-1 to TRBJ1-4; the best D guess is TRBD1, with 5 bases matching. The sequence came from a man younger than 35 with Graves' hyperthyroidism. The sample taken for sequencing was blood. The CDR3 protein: CSVRATNEKLFF. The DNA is TGCAGCGTCAGGGCAACTAATGAAAAACTGTTTTTT.